Shown below are 18 T cell receptor beta chains from a single sample sequenced in a study of blood T cells in healthy people across ages (dated by TCRdb to the mid-2010s). To prepare the library, 5' RACE was applied. Reads for this sample came from an Illumina HiSeq 2500. A second PCR of about 6 to 12 cycles was run with a J-beta primer mix and a sample-barcoded 5' primer. The public reads were reanalyzed by TCRdb: fastp trimming at Q25, MiXCR alignment, in-frame beta chains only. Identical CDR3 proteins give one entry, which carries the most common genes and DNA. For this sample the table gives hundreds of thousands of distinct CDR3 sequences, of which about 61% were detected only once. Of the sample, around 24% is held by the ten largest clones. The sequenced sample consisted of blood. Source of these receptors: a man aged 35 to 55 in good health.

This chain connects TRBV12-3 or TRBV12-4 to TRBJ2-7, with D possibly TRBD1 on 6 matching bases. The CDR3 contains 14 residues. V was shortened by 3 bases and J by 4 bases, with 13 bases between the two germline ends. The CDR3: CASSFVGGMYEQYF. The CDR3 bases are TGTGCCAGCAGTTTTGTAGGGGGTATGTACGAGCAGTACTTC.

The CDR3 bases are TGTGCCAGCAGCTTGGAGGAGACCCTACGAGCAGAGCAGTACTTC. Amino acid sequence: CASSLEETLRAEQYF. The chain joins TRBV5-5 to TRBJ2-7; D remains ambiguous. The germline gives CDR1 SGHKS, CDR2 YYEKEE (reference sequence). Trimming cost V 0 bases and J 7 bases, with 17 bases left between them. The CDR3 runs to 15 residues.

As to this clonotype: This may be a read error: a much more frequent sequence differs by one nucleotide. The rearrangement links TRBV5-1 to TRBJ2-7; no definite D call. Germline V CDR1 and CDR2: SGHRS, YFSETQ. The CDR3 has 17 residues. Between the trimmed V and J ends, which lost 0 bases and 4 bases, there was a span of 20 bases. The CDR3 spells CASSLEVAVEEKYEQYF. Written as DNA, the CDR3 is TGCGCCAGCAGCTTGGAAGTAGCAGTGGAAGAAAAGTACGAGCAGTACTTC.

This clonotype was picked up a small number of times. This chain's CDR3 is CASSLNVQDYGYTF. For the CDR3, the DNA is TGTGCCAGCAGCTTAAACGTCCAGGACTATGGCTACACCTTC. This chain links TRBV7-9 with TRBJ1-2; D unclear. Germline assignment: CDR1 SEHNR and CDR2 FQNEAQ (reference sequence). V lost 2 bases, J lost 3 bases, and 10 bases lay in between. The CDR3 covers 14 residues.

The chain is built from TRBV7-2 and TRBJ2-1; D not certain. The CDR3 runs to 15 residues. Germline V CDR1 and CDR2: SGHTA, FQGNSA. Trimming took off 6 bases at V and 0 bases at J, with 12 bases between the two ends. The CDR3 nucleotides read TGTGCCAGCAGACCAGCCCGTAGCTCCTACAATGAGCAGTTCTTC. This gives the protein CASRPARSSYNEQFF.

This chain links TRBV7-9 with TRBJ2-7; 12 positions agree with TRBD2. The CDR3 is 15 residues long. J gave up 6 bases and V 7 bases, and 10 bases lay outside the gene matches. The V gene's germline CDR1 is SEHNR and CDR2 FQNEAQ (reference sequence). As DNA, the CDR3 is TGTGCCAGCACCCTAGCGGGAGGGCCGTCAGGCGAGCAGTACTTC. It translates to CASTLAGGPSGEQYF.

CDR3 nucleotides: TGTGCCAGCAGTTACGGTGACAGACCGGCGAGGTGCGAGCAGTACTTC. Translating gives CASSYGDRPARCEQYF. V is TRBV6-5 and J is TRBJ2-7, with D maybe TRBD1 (5 bases). The V gene's germline CDR1 is MNHEY and CDR2 SVGAGI. Deletions cut 2 bases from V and 6 bases from J, with 20 bases between. The length of the CDR3 is 16 residues.

This chain uses TRBV25-1 with TRBJ2-7; D perhaps matches TRBD2 (6 bases). V was clipped by 3 bases and J by 0 bases, with 12 bases between them. The CDR3 is made up of 15 amino acids. CDR1 is MGHDK, CDR2 SYGVNS, per germline. The CDR3 region is CASSDSGLSSYEQYF. In DNA form, the CDR3 reads TGTGCCAGCAGTGACAGCGGGCTTAGCTCCTACGAGCAGTACTTC.

The chain combines TRBV20-1 with TRBJ2-1; D might be TRBD1 (5 bases). With the DNA end fitting TRBJ2-7 better, the J assignment may be wrong. Germline V gene sequence: CDR1 DFQATT, CDR2 SNEGSKA (reference sequence). The CDR3 covers 14 residues. CDR3: CSAKGQTSYNEQYF. DNA of the CDR3: TGCAGTGCTAAGGGGCAGACGTCCTACAATGAGCAGTACTTC.

The chain has TRBV11-3 and TRBJ1-1; D not certain. Trimming removed 2 bases at V and 4 bases at J, with 5 bases between. CDR1 SGHNT and CDR2 YENEEA come from the germline V gene. The CDR3 loop spans 12 amino acids. The DNA of the CDR3 is TGTGCCAGCAGCTTACAGGCCACTGAAGCTTTCTTT. Its protein product is CASSLQATEAFF.

Only a few counts were recorded for this clonotype. The chain recombines TRBV7-2 with TRBJ2-7; TRBD1 matches 7 bases. The CDR3 consists of 12 residues. The junction had 10 bases not matched to a gene; V was cut back by 5 bases and J by 12 bases. The germline CDR1 and CDR2 sequences are SGHTA and FQGNSA. The CDR3: CASSRADRDAYF. The CDR3 bases are TGTGCCAGCAGCCGCGCCGACAGGGACGCGTACTTC.

This chain connects TRBV12-3 or TRBV12-4 to TRBJ2-6; 9 bases are shared with TRBD1. V lost 5 bases to trimming and J lost 3 bases; unmatched junction nucleotides: 11. The CDR3 consists of 18 residues. The CDR3 spells CASSRGQGLGVGANVLTF. The CDR3 DNA is TGTGCCAGCAGTCGGGGACAGGGCCTAGGAGTTGGGGCCAACGTCCTGACTTTC.

The genes are TRBV3-1 and TRBJ2-5, with D perhaps given as TRBD1 or TRBD2 (5 bases each). Germline loops: CDR1 LGHDT, CDR2 YNNKEL (reference sequence). This CDR3 has 12 residues. Between the trimmed V and J ends, which lost 8 bases and 5 bases, there was a span of 12 bases. The CDR3, as DNA: TGTGCCAGCGAGGGGTTCGGGGAGACCCAGTACTTC. Translating gives CASEGFGETQYF.

The chain combines TRBV28 with TRBJ2-7, with a weak D call TRBD1 (5 bases). The CDR3 has 11 amino acids. The V gene lost 10 bases and the J gene lost 2 bases, with 9 bases spanning the gap. Germline assignment: CDR1 MDHEN and CDR2 SYDVKM. CDR3 region: CATRAPYEQYF. CDR3 DNA: TGTGCCACCAGGGCCCCCTACGAGCAGTACTTC.

This clonotype was seen more than once but under ten times. The V and J genes are TRBV4-1 and TRBJ2-7; D tentatively fits TRBD1 or TRBD2 (6 bases each). The CDR3 has 16 amino acids. V was pared by 0 bases and J by 3 bases, with 15 bases between. The V gene's germline CDR1 is MGHRA and CDR2 YSYEKL. The CDR3 DNA reads TGCGCCAGCAGCCAAGATTGGAGGGGGTCCGTCTACGAGCAGTACTTC. It specifies CASSQDWRGSVYEQYF.

The chain carries TRBV30 and TRBJ1-1; unclear D gene. CDR3 length equals 11 residues. Trimming took off 3 bases at V and 5 bases at J, with 7 bases between the two ends. Per the germline V gene, CDR1 is GTSNPN and CDR2 is SVGIG (reference sequence). CDR3 DNA sequence: TGTGCCTGGAGCCAGACAACTGAAGCTTTCTTT. Its protein is CAWSQTTEAFF.

This rearrangement joins TRBV2 to TRBJ2-5; 8 bases map to TRBD1. The CDR3 has 15 residues. CDR1 and CDR2 from the germline V gene are SNHLY and FYNNEI. The trim removed 4 bases at V and 7 bases at J, leaving 11 bases unmatched. The CDR3 is CASSGGQGILGTQYF. CDR3 nucleotide sequence: TGTGCCAGCAGTGGAGGACAGGGAATCTTGGGGACCCAGTACTTC.

This clonotype has just a few counts. The rearrangement joins TRBV7-2 to TRBJ2-1; the D gene is possibly TRBD1 (6 bases). The germline V and J ends were trimmed by 5 bases and 7 bases, with 12 bases remaining between them. Germline CDR1 reads SGHTA; CDR2 reads FQGNSA. The CDR3 is 13 amino acids. CDR3 sequence (DNA): TGTGCCAGCAGCCCAGGGACAACGAATGAGCAGTTCTTC. Protein sequence: CASSPGTTNEQFF. Looking up the rest from reference TRBV7-2 and TRBJ2-1 gives the full variable domain: GAGVSQSPSNKVTEKGKDVELRCDPISGHTALYWYRQSLGQGLEFLIYFQGNSAPDKSGLPSDRFSAERTGGSVSTLTIQRTQQEDSAVYLCASSPGTTNEQFFGPGTRLTVL.